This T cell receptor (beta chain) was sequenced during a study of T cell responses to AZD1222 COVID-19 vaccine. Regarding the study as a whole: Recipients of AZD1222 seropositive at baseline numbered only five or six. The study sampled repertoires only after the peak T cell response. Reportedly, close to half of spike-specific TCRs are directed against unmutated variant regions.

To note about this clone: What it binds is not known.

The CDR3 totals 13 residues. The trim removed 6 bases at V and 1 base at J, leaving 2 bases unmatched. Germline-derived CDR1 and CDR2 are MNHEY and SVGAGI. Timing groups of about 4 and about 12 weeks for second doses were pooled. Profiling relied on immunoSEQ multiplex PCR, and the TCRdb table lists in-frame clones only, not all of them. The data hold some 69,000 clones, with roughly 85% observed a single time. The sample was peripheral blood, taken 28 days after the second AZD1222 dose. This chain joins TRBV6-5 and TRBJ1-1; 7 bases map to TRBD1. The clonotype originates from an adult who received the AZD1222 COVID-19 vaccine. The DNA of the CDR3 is TGTGCCAGCAGGAGACAGGGGAACACTGAAGCTTTCTTT. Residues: CASRRQGNTEAFF.